The 5 T cell receptor beta chains below were found in one sample sequenced in a study of cytomegalovirus exposure and HLA in healthy donors. The PCR ran on 60 Vbeta and 13 Jbeta primers. This table comes from immunoSEQ multiplex PCR, and its TCRdb copy is limited to in-frame clones, with some not included. The sample shows just under 95,000 clones, about 80% of them seen only once. Sequenced: PBMCs. Receptors were obtained from a human donor in good health.

This chain connects TRBV7-2 to TRBJ1-4; D remains unclear. This CDR3 has 15 amino acids. Trimming removed 1 base at V and 8 bases at J, with 14 bases between. Germline V lookup: CDR1 SGHTA, CDR2 FQGNSA. The CDR3 is CASSLDFQAGEKLFF. The CDR3 bases are TGTGCCAGCAGCTTAGATTTCCAGGCGGGAGAAAAACTGTTTTTT.

The chain uses TRBV7-2 and TRBJ1-6, with D possibly matching TRBD1 (6 bases). Trimming left V 4 bases short and J 14 bases short, with 12 bases between. CDR3 length: 12 residues. Germline CDR1 reads SGHTA; CDR2 reads FQGNSA. CDR3 in amino acids: CASSSLDSTLHF. The CDR3 bases are TGTGCCAGCAGCTCCCTGGACAGTACCCTCCACTTT.

This clone was seen once. The V call is TRBV7-2, the J call TRBJ2-7; 7 nucleotides line up with TRBD1. The V gene's germline CDR1 is SGHTA and CDR2 FQGNSA. This CDR3 comprises 13 residues. V lost 0 bases, J lost 10 bases, and 6 bases stayed unmatched. For the CDR3, the DNA is TGTGCCAGCAGCTTAGCACGAACAGGGGACCAGTACTTC. Encoded protein: CASSLARTGDQYF.

The chain recombines TRBV6-1 with TRBJ2-1; TRBD1 agrees at 7 bases. V was pared by 6 bases and J by 4 bases, with 0 bases of the junction left unmatched. Germline V gene lookup returns CDR1 MNHNS and CDR2 SASEGT. This CDR3 contains 12 residues. CDR3 in amino acids: CASRGQYNEQFF. DNA of the CDR3: TGTGCCAGCAGGGGACAGTACAATGAGCAGTTCTTC.

The chain employs TRBV5-6 and TRBJ1-2; D may be TRBD1 (6 bases). The germline V gene encodes CDR1 SGHDT and CDR2 YYEEEE. The V end was cut by 1 base, the J end by 2 bases, with 6 bases between. This CDR3 region has 13 residues. The CDR3, as DNA: TGTGCCAGCAGCTTGAGGGGGAACTATGGCTACACCTTC. Translation gives CASSLRGNYGYTF.